This T cell receptor (beta chain) was found in a study of blood T cell repertoires in COVID-19. Overall study context: Whether acute or convalescent, the COVID-19 samples came from the United States, Italy and Spain. Sample material is recorded as cDNA or gDNA derived from T cells, B-cell-depleted T cells, or PBMCs.

Original methodology: Scientists estimated how many nucleated cells there were by amplifying reference gene primers. Sequenced by immunoSEQ multiplex PCR; TCRdb stores in-frame clones only, minus some. The DNA gave D and trimming, while V, J and clone size come from that table. Seen here are 29,000 or so clones, roughly 86% observed once, and the top ten hold 9.5% to 15%. The CDR3 spans 15 residues. Deletions cut 2 bases from V and 1 base from J, with 9 bases between. Germline lookup yields CDR1 SGHTA and CDR2 FQGNSA. The rearrangement uses TRBV7-2 and TRBJ1-3; D unclear. The TCR was taken from a human donor in a cohort sampled during active COVID-19. The donor label of this sample is uncertain. The sample consisted of peripheral blood. This chain's CDR3 is CASSLRGMSGNTIYF. CDR3 nucleotides: TGTGCCAGCAGCTTACGAGGGATGTCTGGAAACACCATATATTTT.